This T cell receptor beta chain was recovered during a study of shared clonotypes between healthy human individuals. Study background: Three plates were used per donor for CD4 naive, three for CD4 memory, two for CD8 naive and one for CD8 memory. Whole-study results and caveats: What naive subsets generally showed was a larger estimated richness than memory subsets showed.

Once extracted for a subset, genomic DNA was divided evenly among several immunoSEQ plates. Sorted subsets were amplified in replicate PCRs using approximately 0.2 ug DNA, about 30,000 T cell genomes. The table came from immunoSEQ multiplex PCR; TCRdb's copy has only in-frame clones and leaves some out. The table includes about 580,000 clones, roughly 98% detected once. Remarks on this clone: The antigen remains undetermined.

Terminally differentiated effector memory CD45RA+ cells were left out of the naive CD8 fraction, which was CD45RO-negative and positively selected for CCR7. The germline V gene encodes CDR1 LNHNV and CDR2 YYDKDF (reference sequence). There are 16 residues in the CDR3. Trimming at V came to 0 bases and at J to 11 bases, leaving 13 bases not matched to a gene. The source material was naive CD8+ T cells sorted from blood. The sequence derives from a man aged 30 to 45 in good health. The rearrangement links TRBV15 to TRBJ1-1; 9 bases map to TRBD1. CDR3 residues: CATSREGGQGEIQAFF. Here the CDR3 DNA reads TGTGCCACCAGCAGAGAAGGGGGACAGGGAGAAATCCAGGCTTTCTTT.